Listed below are T cell receptor beta chains from one sample, sequenced in a study of metastatic and nonmetastatic thyroid tumors. TCRdb used MiXCR to call clones anew from the PCR reads. The sample has 35,000 to 50,000 clones, roughly 12% seen once. The sequenced sample was blood. Source of these receptors: a male donor with papillary thyroid cancer or a benign thyroid nodule (not recorded which). Some clones in this sample may be carry-over from other donors' samples. Each CDR3 is given with its conserved first and last residue. A D gene is named only where the DNA matches it firmly. Clone size is stated in some rows and not others, as once, few, many or a class when expanded.

abundance,d_gene,v_gene,j_gene,CDR3aa,CDR3nt
.,TRBD1,TRBV30,TRBJ1-3,CAWSVTGVAGNTIYF,TGTGCCTGGAGTGTAACAGGGGTGGCTGGAAACACCATATATTTT
.,TRBD1,TRBV25-1,TRBJ1-5,CASSELFDRDSNQPQHF,TGTGCCAGCAGTGAACTATTCGACAGGGATAGCAATCAGCCCCAGCATTTT
few,TRBD1,TRBV20-1,TRBJ1-2,CSARDRLGQGSRSYTF,TGCAGTGCTAGAGATAGGTTAGGACAGGGAAGCCGAAGCTACACCTTC
many,.,TRBV9,TRBJ2-3,CASSANTDTQYF,TGTGCCAGCAGCGCCAATACAGATACGCAGTATTTT
many,TRBD1,TRBV19,TRBJ2-1,CASSIEGIGTGARREQFF,TGTGCCAGTAGTATAGAAGGGATAGGGACAGGGGCCCGTCGCGAGCAGTTCTTC
many,TRBD2,TRBV4-2,TRBJ2-7,CASSQASGLGSYEQYF,TGTGCCAGCAGCCAAGCGAGCGGACTAGGGTCCTACGAGCAGTACTTC
many,.,TRBV20-1,TRBJ2-2,CSGKGHLNTGELFF,TGCAGTGGGAAGGGACACTTGAACACCGGGGAGCTGTTTTTT
many,.,TRBV27,TRBJ2-3,CASSFGDTQYF,TGTGCCAGCAGTTTTGGAGATACGCAGTATTTT
few,.,TRBV28,TRBJ1-5,CASIPEGRLLNQPQHF,TGTGCCAGCATTCCCGAGGGACGGTTACTCAATCAGCCCCAGCATTTT
many,.,TRBV28,TRBJ2-7,CASSLSGPGTLSYEQYF,TGTGCCAGCAGTTTATCCGGGCCAGGGACCCTCTCCTACGAGCAGTACTTC
many,.,TRBV7-8,TRBJ1-5,CASSLVGLNQPQHF,TGTGCCAGCAGCTTAGTGGGCCTCAATCAGCCCCAGCATTTT
many,.,TRBV20-1,TRBJ2-7,CSARVGAQTYEQYF,TGCAGTGCTAGAGTGGGGGCCCAAACCTACGAGCAGTACTTC
many,.,TRBV6-2/TRBV6-3,TRBJ2-6,CASSYSMGSGANVLTF,TGTGCCAGCAGTTACTCGATGGGTTCTGGGGCCAACGTCCTGACTTTC
few,.,TRBV2,TRBJ1-4,CASGRPNEKLFF,TGTGCCAGCGGAAGGCCGAATGAAAAACTGTTTTTT
many,TRBD2,TRBV30,TRBJ2-2,CAWSAGLVGELFF,TGTGCCTGGAGTGCAGGACTAGTCGGGGAGCTGTTTTTT
many,.,TRBV10-3,TRBJ1-6,CAISEWTDANSPLHF,TGTGCCATCAGTGAGTGGACAGATGCGAATTCACCCCTCCACTTT
many,TRBD2,TRBV4-2,TRBJ2-1,CASSLLAGGRYNEQFF,TGTGCCAGCAGCCTCCTCGCGGGAGGCCGCTACAATGAGCAGTTCTTC
many,.,TRBV12-3/TRBV12-4,TRBJ1-2,CASRLQGRDGYTF,TGTGCCAGCAGACTCCAGGGTCGGGATGGCTACACCTTC
many,.,TRBV4-3,TRBJ2-6,CASSQVVSGANVLTF,TGCGCCAGCAGCCAAGTGGTATCTGGGGCCAACGTCCTGACTTTC
.,.,TRBV6-1,TRBJ1-2,CASSHLVVYGYTF,TGCGCCAGCAGCCATCTTGTCGTGTATGGCTACACCTTC
many,.,TRBV6-5,TRBJ1-2,CASSYSGSGAANGYTF,TGTGCCAGCAGTTACTCTGGTTCGGGGGCTGCTAATGGCTACACCTTC
many,TRBD1,TRBV12-3/TRBV12-4,TRBJ2-5,CASSLTTGSETQYF,TGTGCCAGCAGTTTAACGACAGGGTCAGAGACCCAGTACTTC
.,.,TRBV19,TRBJ1-2,CASSIDAGVYGHTF,TGTGCCAGTAGCATCGATGCCGGCGTCTATGGCCACACCTTC
.,.,TRBV6-1,TRBJ2-7,CASSAGYLEQYF,TGTGCCAGCAGTGCGGGGTATTTAGAGCAGTACTTC
once,.,TRBV11-2,TRBJ2-7,CASSPDYEQYF,TGTGCCAGCAGCCCCGACTACGAGCAGTACTTC
.,.,TRBV7-6,TRBJ2-3,CASSPRAGQATDTQYF,TGTGCCAGCAGCCCTCGGGCAGGGCAGGCGACAGATACGCAGTATTTT
many,TRBD1,TRBV5-6,TRBJ2-5,CASSFRGHQETQYF,TGTGCCAGCAGCTTCAGGGGGCATCAAGAGACCCAGTACTTC
many,.,TRBV15,TRBJ1-1,CATSRDRGNTEAFF,TGTGCCACCAGCAGAGATCGGGGTAACACTGAAGCTTTCTTT
many,TRBD1,TRBV10-3,TRBJ1-5,CAIRDGQGGNQPQHF,TGTGCCATCAGGGACGGACAGGGCGGGAATCAGCCCCAGCATTTT
many,.,TRBV11-2,TRBJ1-1,CASSPLGGRGNTEAFF,TGTGCCAGCAGCCCGCTCGGGGGGAGGGGGAACACTGAAGCTTTCTTT
few,.,TRBV6-6,TRBJ1-4,CASSYVWRRATNEKLFF,TGTGCCAGCAGTTACGTGTGGCGGCGAGCCACTAATGAAAAACTGTTTTTT
many,.,TRBV7-8,TRBJ2-5,CASSLGQQETQYF,TGTGCCAGCAGCTTGGGCCAACAAGAGACCCAGTACTTC
many,.,TRBV4-3,TRBJ2-7,CASSQDARPDYEQYF,TGCGCCAGCAGCCAAGACGCACGGCCGGACTACGAGCAGTACTTC
many,TRBD1,TRBV10-2,TRBJ2-6,CASSADRSSGANVLTF,TGCGCCAGCAGCGCGGACAGGAGCTCTGGGGCCAACGTCCTGACTTTC
many,.,TRBV9,TRBJ1-2,CASSVGEEYGYTF,TGTGCCAGCAGCGTAGGTGAGGAATATGGCTACACCTTC
many,TRBD2,TRBV12-3/TRBV12-4,TRBJ2-1,CASSLAGDFEQFF,TGTGCCAGCAGTCTAGCGGGAGACTTTGAGCAGTTCTTC
many,.,TRBV5-4,TRBJ2-5,CASSLGGGQGTQYF,TGTGCCAGCAGCTTGGGTGGGGGCCAGGGGACCCAGTACTTC
.,.,TRBV12-3/TRBV12-4,TRBJ2-7,CASSLSTISYEQHF,TGCGCCAGCAGTTTGAGTACTATCTCCTACGAGCAGCACTTC
many,.,TRBV11-3,TRBJ2-7,CASSFGENYEQYF,TGTGCCAGCAGCTTCGGGGAAAACTACGAGCAGTACTTC
few,.,TRBV28,TRBJ2-7,CASSYPPVQGLTYEQYF,TGTGCCAGCAGTTACCCCCCGGTACAGGGTTTAACCTACGAGCAGTACTTC
many,.,TRBV6-4,TRBJ2-3,CASSDGSTDTQYF,TGTGCCAGCAGTGACGGGAGCACAGATACGCAGTATTTT
once,.,TRBV4-1,TRBJ1-6,CASSSPLTGSPLHF,TGCGCCAGCAGCTCACCCCTGACCGGTTCACCCCTCCACTTT
once,TRBD1,TRBV20-1,TRBJ2-7,CSATDRDYEQYF,TGCAGTGCAACGGACAGGGACTACGAGCAGTACTTC
many,TRBD1,TRBV7-7,TRBJ1-1,CASSFDRDTEAFF,TGTGCTAGCAGCTTCGACAGGGACACTGAAGCTTTCTTT
many,TRBD1,TRBV5-6,TRBJ1-4,CASSFLTGDAEKLFF,TGTGCCAGCAGCTTCTTGACAGGGGACGCGGAAAAACTGTTTTTT
medium-sized,.,TRBV6-5,TRBJ2-7,CASSYTDRSYEQYF,TGTGCCAGCAGTTACACCGACAGATCCTACGAGCAGTACTTC
many,TRBD2,TRBV6-4,TRBJ2-3,CASSDSTSSDTQYF,TGTGCCAGCAGTGACTCGACTAGCTCAGATACGCAGTATTTT
many,TRBD2,TRBV28,TRBJ2-4,CASRLAGTLAKNIQYF,TGTGCCAGCAGACTAGCGGGTACCCTAGCCAAAAACATTCAGTACTTC
.,TRBD2,TRBV6-1,TRBJ2-7,CASRTGTSGSEQYF,TGTGCCAGCAGAACCGGGACTAGCGGGAGTGAGCAGTACTTC
.,TRBD2,TRBV7-2,TRBJ2-3,CASSSSGFSTDTQYF,TGTGCCAGCAGCTCTAGCGGGTTTAGCACAGATACGCAGTATTTT
many,TRBD2,TRBV10-3,TRBJ2-1,CASSLAEGLDEQFF,TGTGCCAGCTCCCTAGCGGAAGGATTGGATGAGCAGTTCTTC
.,.,TRBV11-1,TRBJ2-1,CAISLVRGGGEQFF,TGTGCCATCAGCTTAGTCCGAGGTGGGGGTGAGCAGTTCTTC
many,TRBD2,TRBV5-1,TRBJ2-1,CASSQGTSSNNEQFF,TGCGCCAGCAGCCAAGGGACTAGCAGTAACAATGAGCAGTTCTTC
many,.,TRBV4-3,TRBJ2-7,CASSQGSLAYEQYF,TGCGCCAGCAGCCAAGGATCGTTAGCCTACGAGCAGTACTTC
many,TRBD1,TRBV10-2,TRBJ2-6,CASTKGAHSGANVLTF,TGCGCCAGCACGAAGGGGGCCCACTCTGGGGCCAACGTCCTGACTTTC
many,.,TRBV7-2,TRBJ2-7,CASSTPGGGHYEQYF,TGTGCCAGCAGCACCCCAGGGGGGGGGCACTACGAGCAGTACTTC
many,.,TRBV30,TRBJ1-2,CACPDRGGSGYTF,TGTGCCTGCCCAGATCGTGGGGGTTCTGGCTACACCTTC
many,TRBD2,TRBV20-1,TRBJ2-3,CSACPSGNTDTQYF,TGCAGTGCTTGCCCTAGCGGAAACACAGATACGCAGTATTTT
few,.,TRBV5-6,TRBJ2-2,CASSFLFQAANTGELFF,TGTGCCAGCAGCTTTCTGTTCCAGGCGGCGAACACCGGGGAGCTGTTTTTT